This T cell receptor (beta chain) is from a study of T-cell memory formation after mild COVID-19. In TCRdb, the 5' RACE reads were re-called with MiXCR into one record per CDR3 protein. The sample holds about 33,000 distinct CDR3 sequences, about 21% seen once. The receptor was isolated from an adult who had mild COVID-19 (a few samples of this study predate the infection). Cell type and time point are not known. Material for sequencing was PBMCs or a T cell subset sorted from them (not recorded which).

The DNA of the CDR3 is TGTGCCACAGCATCGGACAGGGTAACTGAAGCTTTCTTT. Its translation: CATASDRVTEAFF. This chain links TRBV12-3 or TRBV12-4 with TRBJ1-1; 8 nucleotides align to TRBD1. Trimming removed 10 bases from V and 5 bases from J; junction bases left unmatched: 9. This CDR3 region has 13 residues.